This T cell receptor beta chain was sequenced during a study of T cell responses to AZD1222 COVID-19 vaccine. Worth noting for this clone: Its antigen is undetermined.

CDR1 MNHEY and CDR2 SVGEGT come from the germline V gene. Between the trimmed V and J ends, which lost 2 bases and 5 bases, there was a span of 10 bases. This CDR3 region has 14 residues. The data were produced by immunoSEQ multiplex PCR, yet TCRdb's version contains in-frame clones alone and is incomplete. The data contain some 110,000 clones, about 80% of them singletons. Study conclusions and caveats: Regions 160-218 and 743-854 dominated among vaccine-associated CD4 TCRs spanning spike. The donor group comprised mostly white British people and more females; the analysis possibly underestimated clonal diversity. Two AZD1222 doses significantly raised spike-specific TCR breadth and depth over controls.

This chain uses TRBV6-2 or TRBV6-3 with TRBJ2-1; D is unclear. Sample: peripheral blood, taken on day 0 of AZD1222 vaccination. The source of this sequence is an adult in good health. The CDR3 spells CASSYINLNNEQFF. The CDR3 bases are TGTGCCAGCAGTTACATAAATCTCAACAATGAGCAGTTCTTC.